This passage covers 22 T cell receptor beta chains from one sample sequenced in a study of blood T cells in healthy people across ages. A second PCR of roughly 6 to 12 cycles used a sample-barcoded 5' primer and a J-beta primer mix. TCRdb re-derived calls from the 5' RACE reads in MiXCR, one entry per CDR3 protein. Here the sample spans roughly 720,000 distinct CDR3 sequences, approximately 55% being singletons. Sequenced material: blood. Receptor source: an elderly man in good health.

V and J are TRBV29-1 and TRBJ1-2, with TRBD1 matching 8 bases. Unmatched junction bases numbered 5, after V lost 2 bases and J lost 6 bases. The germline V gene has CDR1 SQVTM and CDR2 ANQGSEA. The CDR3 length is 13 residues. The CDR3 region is CSVEQGALDGYTF. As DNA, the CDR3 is TGCAGCGTTGAACAGGGGGCATTGGATGGCTACACCTTC.

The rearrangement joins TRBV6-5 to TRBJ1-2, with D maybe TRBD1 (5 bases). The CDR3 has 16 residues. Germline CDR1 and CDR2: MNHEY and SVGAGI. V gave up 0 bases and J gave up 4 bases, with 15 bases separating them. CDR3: CASSYSIRRGSYGYTF. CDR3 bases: TGTGCCAGCAGTTACTCGATAAGGCGGGGGAGCTATGGCTACACCTTC.

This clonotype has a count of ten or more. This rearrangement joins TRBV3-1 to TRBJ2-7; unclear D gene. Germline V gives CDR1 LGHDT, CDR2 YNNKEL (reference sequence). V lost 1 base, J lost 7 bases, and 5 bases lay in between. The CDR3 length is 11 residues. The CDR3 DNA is TGTGCCAGCAGCCAAGGGGGAGAGCAGTACTTC. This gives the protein CASSQGGEQYF.

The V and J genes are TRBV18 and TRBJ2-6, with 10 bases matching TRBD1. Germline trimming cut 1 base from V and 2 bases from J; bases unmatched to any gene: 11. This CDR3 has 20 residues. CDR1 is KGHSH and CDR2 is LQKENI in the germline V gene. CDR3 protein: CASSPLTAGTGEAGANVLTF. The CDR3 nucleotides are TGTGCCAGCTCACCACTGACTGCCGGGACAGGGGAAGCTGGGGCCAACGTCCTGACTTTC.

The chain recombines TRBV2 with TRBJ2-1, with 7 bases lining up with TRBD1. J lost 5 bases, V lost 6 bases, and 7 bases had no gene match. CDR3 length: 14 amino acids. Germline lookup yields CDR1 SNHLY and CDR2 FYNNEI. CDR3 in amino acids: CASRLGQQDNEQFF. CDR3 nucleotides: TGTGCCAGCAGACTGGGACAGCAAGACAATGAGCAGTTCTTC.

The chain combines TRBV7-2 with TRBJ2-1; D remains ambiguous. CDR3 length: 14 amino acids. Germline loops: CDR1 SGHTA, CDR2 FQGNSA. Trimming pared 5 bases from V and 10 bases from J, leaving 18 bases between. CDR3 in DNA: TGTGCCAGCAGCGTAGGAGTTGGGTACGGCGAGCAGTTCTTC. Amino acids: CASSVGVGYGEQFF.

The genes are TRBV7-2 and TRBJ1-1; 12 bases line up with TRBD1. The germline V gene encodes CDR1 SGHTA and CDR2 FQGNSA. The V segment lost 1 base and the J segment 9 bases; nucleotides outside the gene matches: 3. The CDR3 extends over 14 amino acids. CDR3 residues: CASSLGDRGQKAFF. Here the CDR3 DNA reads TGTGCCAGCAGCTTAGGGGACAGGGGGCAAAAAGCTTTCTTT.

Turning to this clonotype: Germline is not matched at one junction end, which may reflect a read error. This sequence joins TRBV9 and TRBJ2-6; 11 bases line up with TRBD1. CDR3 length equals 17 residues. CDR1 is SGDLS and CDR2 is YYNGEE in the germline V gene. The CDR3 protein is CACSTGQGGSGANVLTF. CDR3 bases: TGTGCCTGCAGCACGGGACAGGGGGGATCTGGGGCCAACGTCCTGACTTTC.

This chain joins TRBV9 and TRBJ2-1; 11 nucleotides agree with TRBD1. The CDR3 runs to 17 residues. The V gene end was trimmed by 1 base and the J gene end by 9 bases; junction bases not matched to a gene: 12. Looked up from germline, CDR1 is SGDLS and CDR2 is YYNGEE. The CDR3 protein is CASSVIPGQGGFGEQFF. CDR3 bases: TGTGCCAGCAGCGTAATCCCGGGACAGGGGGGTTTCGGTGAGCAGTTCTTC.

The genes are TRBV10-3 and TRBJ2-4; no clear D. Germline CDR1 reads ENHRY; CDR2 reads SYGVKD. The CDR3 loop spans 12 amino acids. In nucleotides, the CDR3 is TGTGCTAGCCAGGCGGAAGAAAACATTCAGTACTTC. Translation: CASQAEENIQYF.

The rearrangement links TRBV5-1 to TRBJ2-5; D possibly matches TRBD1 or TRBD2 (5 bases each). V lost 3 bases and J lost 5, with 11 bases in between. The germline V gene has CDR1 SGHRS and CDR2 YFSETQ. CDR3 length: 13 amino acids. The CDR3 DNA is TGCGCCAGCAGCTACATCGGGACCGAGACCCAGTACTTC. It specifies CASSYIGTETQYF.

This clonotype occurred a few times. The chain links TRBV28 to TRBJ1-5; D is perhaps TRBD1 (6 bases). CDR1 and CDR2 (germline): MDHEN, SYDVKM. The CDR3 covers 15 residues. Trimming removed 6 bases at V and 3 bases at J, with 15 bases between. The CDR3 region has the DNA TGTGCCAGCAGGGAACAGGGACGGCCCAATCAGCCCCAGCATTTT. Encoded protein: CASREQGRPNQPQHF.

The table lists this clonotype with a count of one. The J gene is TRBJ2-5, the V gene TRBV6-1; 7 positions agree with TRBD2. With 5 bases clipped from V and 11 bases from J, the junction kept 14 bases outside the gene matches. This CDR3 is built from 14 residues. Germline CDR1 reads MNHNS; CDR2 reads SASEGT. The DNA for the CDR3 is TGTGCCAGCAGTCCTTCGGCGGGAGTGCGTGAGCAGTACTTC. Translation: CASSPSAGVREQYF.

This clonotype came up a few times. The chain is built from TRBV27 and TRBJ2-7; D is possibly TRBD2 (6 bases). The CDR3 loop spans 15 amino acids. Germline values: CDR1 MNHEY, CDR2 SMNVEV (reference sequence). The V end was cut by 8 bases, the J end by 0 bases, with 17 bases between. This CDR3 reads CASATQAGRSYEQYF. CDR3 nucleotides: TGTGCCAGCGCCACCCAAGCGGGCCGCTCCTACGAGCAGTACTTC.

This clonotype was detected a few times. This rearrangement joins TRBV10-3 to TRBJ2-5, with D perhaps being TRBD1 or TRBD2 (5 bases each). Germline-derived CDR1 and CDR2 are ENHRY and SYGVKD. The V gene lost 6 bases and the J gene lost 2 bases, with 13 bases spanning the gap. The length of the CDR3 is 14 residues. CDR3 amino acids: CAIRTGRGQETQYF. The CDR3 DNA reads TGTGCCATCAGGACGGGGCGCGGGCAAGAGACCCAGTACTTC.

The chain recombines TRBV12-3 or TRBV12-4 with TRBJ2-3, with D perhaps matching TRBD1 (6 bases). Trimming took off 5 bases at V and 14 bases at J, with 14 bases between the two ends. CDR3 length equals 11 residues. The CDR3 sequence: CASSGGGYAYF. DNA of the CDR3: TGTGCCAGCAGTGGGGGCGGATACGCGTATTTT.

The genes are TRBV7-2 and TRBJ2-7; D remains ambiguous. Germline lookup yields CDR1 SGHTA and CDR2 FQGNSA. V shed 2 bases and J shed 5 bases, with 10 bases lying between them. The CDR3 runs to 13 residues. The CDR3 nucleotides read TGTGCCAGCAGCTTAAGGTGGGCAGACGAGCAGTACTTC. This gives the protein CASSLRWADEQYF.

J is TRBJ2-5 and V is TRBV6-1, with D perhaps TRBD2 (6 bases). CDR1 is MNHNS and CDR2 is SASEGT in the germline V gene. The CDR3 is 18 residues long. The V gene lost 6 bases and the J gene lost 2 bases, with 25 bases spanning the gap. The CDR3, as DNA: TGTGCCAGCAGCGCCCGGAGGAGGGCCGAACTATTTCAAGAGACCCAGTACTTC. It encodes CASSARRRAELFQETQYF.

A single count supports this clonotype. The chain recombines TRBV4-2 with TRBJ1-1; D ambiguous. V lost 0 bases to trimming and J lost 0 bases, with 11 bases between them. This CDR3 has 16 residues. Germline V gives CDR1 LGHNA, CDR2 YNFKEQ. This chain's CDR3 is CASSQDPETMNTEAFF. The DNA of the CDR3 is TGTGCCAGCAGCCAAGATCCAGAAACAATGAACACTGAAGCTTTCTTT.

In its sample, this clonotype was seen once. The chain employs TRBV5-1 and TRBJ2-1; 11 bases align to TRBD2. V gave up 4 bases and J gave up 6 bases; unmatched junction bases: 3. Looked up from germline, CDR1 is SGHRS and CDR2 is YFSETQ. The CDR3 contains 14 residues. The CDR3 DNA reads TGCGCCAGCAGCATAGGGACTAGCGGCAATGAGCAGTTCTTC. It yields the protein CASSIGTSGNEQFF.

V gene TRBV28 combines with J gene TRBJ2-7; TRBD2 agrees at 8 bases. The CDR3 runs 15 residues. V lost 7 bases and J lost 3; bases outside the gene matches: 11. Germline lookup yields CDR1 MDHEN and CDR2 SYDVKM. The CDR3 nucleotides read TGTGCCAGCACCCCGCCGGGAGGGAAGTTCTACGAGCAGTACTTC. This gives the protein CASTPPGGKFYEQYF.

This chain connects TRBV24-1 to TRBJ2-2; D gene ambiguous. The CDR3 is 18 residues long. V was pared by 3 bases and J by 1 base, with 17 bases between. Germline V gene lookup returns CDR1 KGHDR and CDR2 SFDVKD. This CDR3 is CATSDPGLRDKNTGELFF. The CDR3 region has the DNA TGTGCCACCAGTGATCCCGGTTTAAGAGACAAGAACACCGGGGAGCTGTTTTTT.